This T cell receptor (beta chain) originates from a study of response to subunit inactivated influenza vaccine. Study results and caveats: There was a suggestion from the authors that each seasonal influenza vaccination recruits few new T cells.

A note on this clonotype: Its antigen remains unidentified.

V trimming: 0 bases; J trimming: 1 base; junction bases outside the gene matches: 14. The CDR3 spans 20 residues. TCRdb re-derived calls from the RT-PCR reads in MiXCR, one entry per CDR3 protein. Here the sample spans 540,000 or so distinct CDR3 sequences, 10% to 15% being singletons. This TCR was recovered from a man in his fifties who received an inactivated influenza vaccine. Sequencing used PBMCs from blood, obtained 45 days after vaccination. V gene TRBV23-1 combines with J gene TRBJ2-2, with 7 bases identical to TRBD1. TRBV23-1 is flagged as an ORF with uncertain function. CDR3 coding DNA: TGCGCCAGCAGTCAATCGGCCACCGACAGGGTGGAGAGGAACACCGGGGAGCTGTTTTTT. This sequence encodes CASSQSATDRVERNTGELFF.